One sample yielded the 18 T cell receptor beta chains listed below, sequenced in a study of T cell clones after liver transplantation. Profiling relied on immunoSEQ multiplex PCR, and the TCRdb table lists in-frame clones only, not all of them. The profile shows tens of thousands of clones, roughly 90% of them singletons. The sample was CD4+ T cells from blood, taken before liver transplant. The receptors originated from a human donor who received a liver transplant.

The rearrangement joins TRBV2 to TRBJ2-1, with 11 nucleotides matching TRBD2. Germline V lookup: CDR1 SNHLY, CDR2 FYNNEI. The ends lost 9 bases at V and 6 bases at J; junction bases unmatched: 10. This CDR3 has 15 residues. The DNA of the CDR3 is TGTGCCAGTCTAGGAGGGCTAGCGGGAGGCAATGAGCAGTTCTTC. Amino acid sequence: CASLGGLAGGNEQFF.

This chain joins TRBV5-1 and TRBJ1-4; D might be TRBD1 (6 bases). The CDR3 length is 14 residues. V was trimmed by 4 bases and J by 5 bases, leaving 12 bases between them. Germline loops: CDR1 SGHRS, CDR2 YFSETQ. CDR3 bases: TGCGCCAGCAGCCCGACAGGCGGCAATGAAAAACTGTTTTTT. Translated: CASSPTGGNEKLFF.

The V gene is TRBV28, the J gene TRBJ1-2; D gene uncertain. CDR1 is MDHEN, CDR2 SYDVKM, per germline. The CDR3 is 11 amino acids. V lost 4 bases and J lost 4, with 4 bases in between. The CDR3 nucleotides read TGTGCCAGCAGTTCCCGCTATGGCTACACCTTC. This encodes CASSSRYGYTF.

Here the CDR3 reads CASSIQTGAEKLFF. In nucleotides, the CDR3 is TGTGCCAGTAGTATCCAGACAGGGGCTGAAAAACTGTTTTTT. The chain carries TRBV19 and TRBJ1-4, with 8 bases aligning to TRBD1. Germline V CDR1 and CDR2: LNHDA, SQIVND (reference sequence). CDR3 size: 14 residues. The V gene end was trimmed by 3 bases and the J gene end by 7 bases; junction bases not matched to a gene: 4.

The V gene is TRBV30, the J gene TRBJ2-1; 8 bases are shared with TRBD2. Germline V gene lookup returns CDR1 GTSNPN and CDR2 SVGIG (reference sequence). The CDR3 totals 16 residues. Unmatched junction bases numbered 16, after V lost 4 bases and J lost 8 bases. The CDR3 DNA reads TGTGCCTGGACCCTGGGGCAGGCGGGAGGCTGGGATGAGCAGTTCTTC. Protein product: CAWTLGQAGGWDEQFF.

The chain employs TRBV27 and TRBJ2-7; D is perhaps TRBD1 (6 bases). V shed 4 bases and J shed 3 bases, with 10 bases lying between them. Germline V lookup: CDR1 MNHEY, CDR2 SMNVEV (reference sequence). The CDR3 extends over 13 amino acids. CDR3 region: CASSYRAFYEQYF. In DNA form, the CDR3 reads TGTGCCAGCAGTTACAGGGCCTTCTACGAGCAGTACTTC.

The J gene is TRBJ1-2, the V gene TRBV11-2; weak D call: TRBD1 (5 bases). The CDR3 extends over 15 amino acids. The V and J ends lost 3 bases and 6 bases respectively, with 17 bases between them. The germline V gene has CDR1 SGHAT and CDR2 FQNNGV. The CDR3 spells CASSFVRRDGHGYTF. CDR3 sequence (DNA): TGTGCCAGCAGCTTTGTTCGCAGGGATGGTCATGGCTACACCTTC. The complete variable domain, with remaining parts taken from reference TRBV11-2 and TRBJ1-2, reads EAGVAQSPRYKIIEKRQSVAFWCNPISGHATLYWYQQILGQGPKLLIQFQNNGVVDDSQLPKDRFSAERLKGVDSTLKIQPAKLEDSAVYLCASSFVRRDGHGYTFGSGTRLTVV.

This chain uses TRBV19 with TRBJ2-3; D possibly corresponds to TRBD2 (5 bases). Trimming took off 0 bases at V and 9 bases at J, with 10 bases between the two ends. In germline, CDR1 is LNHDA, CDR2 SQIVND (reference sequence). The CDR3 length is 13 residues. The CDR3 bases are TGTGCCAGTAGTATAGACCCATCGGGAACGCAGTATTTT. It yields the protein CASSIDPSGTQYF.

This chain links TRBV11-3 with TRBJ2-1, with 11 bases lining up with TRBD2. The CDR3 has 19 amino acids. Looked up from germline, CDR1 is SGHNT and CDR2 is YENEEA. Trimming cost V 1 base and J 3 bases; bases outside gene matches: 11. As DNA, the CDR3 is TGTGCCAGCAGCTTAGGCCTAGGCCGACTAGCGGGGATCTACAATGAGCAGTTCTTC. It yields the protein CASSLGLGRLAGIYNEQFF.

The rearrangement links TRBV2 to TRBJ2-1; D is perhaps TRBD1 or TRBD2 (5 bases each). With 7 bases removed from V and 13 bases from J, the gap between germline ends came to 14 bases. The CDR3 runs to 11 residues. CDR1 SNHLY and CDR2 FYNNEI come from the germline V gene. The CDR3 reads CASTVGADQFF. DNA of the CDR3: TGTGCCAGCACGGTCGGGGCGGACCAGTTCTTC. The variable domain in full, with the rest retrieved from reference TRBV2 and TRBJ2-1, is EPEVTQTPSHQVTQMGQEVILRCVPISNHLYFYWYRQILGQKVEFLVSFYNNEISEKSEIFDDQFSVERPDGSNFTLKIRSTKLEDSAMYFCASTVGADQFFGPGTRLTVL.

The rearrangement uses TRBV29-1 and TRBJ1-4; 7 positions agree with TRBD1. Germline CDR1 and CDR2: SQVTM and ANQGSEA. With V trimmed by 6 bases and J by 8 bases, 9 bases remained unmatched. The CDR3 extends over 13 amino acids. CDR3 in DNA: TGCAGCGTCGGGACAGCCGTGGGAGAAAAACTGTTTTTT. Protein: CSVGTAVGEKLFF.

The chain uses TRBV11-2 and TRBJ1-2; no definite D call. This CDR3 has 13 residues. Trimming cost V 3 bases and J 0 bases, with 5 bases left between them. Germline lookup yields CDR1 SGHAT and CDR2 FQNNGV. The CDR3: CASSLFPNYGYTF. DNA for the CDR3: TGTGCCAGCAGCTTGTTCCCTAACTATGGCTACACCTTC.

Points on this clone: Other DNA variants within this sample encode the same CDR3. The rearrangement uses TRBV7-3 and TRBJ2-5; no firm D call. Trimming took 1 base from V and 5 from J, leaving 8 bases between them. Germline loops: CDR1 SGHTA, CDR2 FQGTGA. The CDR3 spans 13 residues. CDR3 loop: CASSLSLGETQYF. The CDR3 region has the DNA TGTGCCAGCAGCTTAAGCCTGGGGGAGACCCAGTACTTC.

The chain is built from TRBV19 and TRBJ1-2, with D possibly matching TRBD1 (5 bases). Germline CDR1 is LNHDA and CDR2 is SQIVND (reference sequence). V lost 2 bases, J lost 1 base, and 11 bases lay in between. The CDR3 loop spans 15 amino acids. As DNA, the CDR3 is TGTGCCAGTAGTATAAGGACATACAATAACTATGGCTACACCTTC. Residues: CASSIRTYNNYGYTF.

V and J are TRBV29-1 and TRBJ2-3; 12 nucleotides agree with TRBD1. This CDR3 comprises 16 residues. The junction had 4 bases not matched to a gene; V was cut back by 3 bases and J by 0 bases. Germline assignment: CDR1 SQVTM and CDR2 ANQGSEA. CDR3 protein: CSVEGTGGNSTDTQYF. The CDR3 DNA sequence: TGCAGCGTTGAGGGGACAGGGGGCAACAGCACAGATACGCAGTATTTT.

The CDR3 DNA reads TGCGCCAGCAGCCGAGAGGGGGGTTCTGGAAACACCATATATTTT. Protein product: CASSREGGSGNTIYF. The chain recombines TRBV5-1 with TRBJ1-3; D might be TRBD1 (6 bases). Between the trimmed V and J ends, which lost 4 bases and 1 base, there was a span of 12 bases. Per the germline V gene, CDR1 is SGHRS and CDR2 is YFSETQ. The CDR3 has 15 amino acids.

The V gene is TRBV7-2, the J gene TRBJ2-7; D may correspond to TRBD1 or TRBD2 (5 bases each). CDR3 length equals 13 residues. CDR1 SGHTA and CDR2 FQGNSA come from the germline V gene. The V gene lost 0 bases and the J gene lost 6 bases, with 9 bases spanning the gap. CDR3 residues: CASSLAGTSEQYF. DNA of the CDR3: TGTGCCAGCAGCTTAGCTGGGACCTCCGAGCAGTACTTC.

V usage is TRBV6-1 and J usage is TRBJ2-5; a possible D gene is TRBD2 (5 bases). Germline values: CDR1 MNHNS, CDR2 SASEGT. The V gene lost 2 bases and the J gene lost 2 bases, with 9 bases spanning the gap. CDR3 size: 14 residues. This CDR3 reads CASSEQWRQETQYF. CDR3 in DNA: TGTGCCAGCAGTGAACAGTGGAGGCAAGAGACCCAGTACTTC.